The 2 T cell receptor beta chains given below trace back to one sample, sequenced in a study of T cells after yellow fever vaccination. One entry per CDR3 protein, called by TCRdb with MiXCR from the 5' RACE reads. In the table there are fewer than 400,000 distinct CDR3 sequences, around a tenth of which are singletons. Sequenced here: CD4+ T cells sorted from PBMCs, sampled 45 days after the yellow fever booster vaccination. These TCRs come from a young man who received the YFV17D yellow fever vaccine.

A few counts support this clonotype. The CDR3 reads CASEKGPPSGNTIYF. The CDR3 region has the DNA TGTGCCAGCGAAAAGGGGCCACCCTCTGGAAACACCATATATTTT. The V call is TRBV5-4, the J call TRBJ1-3, with D maybe TRBD1 (5 bases). Germline-derived CDR1 and CDR2 are SGHNT and YYREEE (reference sequence). V lost 7 bases and J lost 0, with 14 bases in between. This CDR3 has 15 residues.

The V and J genes are TRBV9 and TRBJ2-5; D possibly matches TRBD1 or TRBD2 (5 bases each). V lost 3 bases to trimming and J lost 3 bases, with 15 bases between them. This CDR3 contains 15 residues. Per the germline V gene, CDR1 is SGDLS and CDR2 is YYNGEE. The chain's CDR3 is CASSAAGTLEETQYF. Written as DNA, the CDR3 is TGTGCCAGCAGCGCTGCCGGGACCCTAGAAGAGACCCAGTACTTC.